One and the same sample provided the 18 T cell receptor beta chains below, sequenced in a study of PD-1 blockade in classical Hodgkin lymphoma (dated by TCRdb to 2020 to 2021). This specimen's time point label, per the study, means: cycle 1 day 1 (C1D1), immediately before nivolumab initiation. Every trial patient had relapsed following autologous stem cell transplantation, and prior brentuximab vedotin exposure was what differed among cohorts A, B and C. Libraries were made using the immunoSEQ multiplex PCR assay. In TCRdb, the immuneACCESS table is reduced to in-frame sequences with V and J assigned. These tables do not hold every clone; where another copy was compared, an unresolved V gene accounts for under half, and the others remain unexplained. The sample table holds more than 10,000 clones, of which around 83% were seen once. The ten largest clonotypes hold more than 30% of the sample. The sequencing used peripheral blood mononuclear cells (PBMCs), collected at baseline. These receptors were obtained from a human donor with classical Hodgkin lymphoma.

The gene calls are TRBV27 and TRBJ2-5; D possibly corresponds to TRBD1 (5 bases). Germline V lookup: CDR1 MNHEY, CDR2 SMNVEV (reference sequence). CDR3 length: 15 residues. The V and J ends lost 2 bases and 2 bases respectively, with 12 bases between them. The CDR3 DNA is TGTGCCAGCAGTTTACGCAGGGTTGGTCAAGAGACCCAGTACTTC. It specifies CASSLRRVGQETQYF.

The CDR3 sequence: CASNQGGRTAEAFF. The DNA for the CDR3 is TGTGCCAGTAACCAGGGCGGTAGGACGGCTGAAGCTTTCTTT. This chain connects TRBV19 to TRBJ1-1; perhaps TRBD1 as D (5 bases). Trimming removed 7 bases from V and 6 bases from J, with 18 bases in between. From germline, CDR1 is LNHDA and CDR2 SQIVND (reference sequence). The CDR3 spans 14 residues. Combining the CDR3 with reference TRBV19 and TRBJ1-1 gives the whole variable domain DGGITQSPKYLFRKEGQNVTLSCEQNLNHDAMYWYRQDPGQGLRLIYYSQIVNDFQKGDIAEGYSVSREKKESFPLTVTSAQKNPTAFYLCASNQGGRTAEAFFGQGTRLTVV.

The J gene is TRBJ2-1, the V gene TRBV5-1; 12 nucleotides align to TRBD2. The CDR3 contains 16 residues. Trimming removed 4 bases from V and 8 bases from J; junction bases left unmatched: 10. Germline V CDR1 and CDR2: SGHRS, YFSETQ. CDR3 in DNA: TGCGCCAGCAGCACCTTACTAGCGGGAGGTCGAGATGAGCAGTTCTTC. It encodes CASSTLLAGGRDEQFF.

The chain recombines TRBV5-1 with TRBJ2-5; D not certain. The germline V gene has CDR1 SGHRS and CDR2 YFSETQ. This CDR3 region has 14 residues. V dropped 0 bases and J dropped 1 base, with 7 bases sitting between them. DNA for the CDR3: TGCGCCAGCAGCTTGGGTGGAGTCCAAGAGACCCAGTACTTC. Translating gives CASSLGGVQETQYF.

J is TRBJ2-1 and V is TRBV6-4, with 13 bases fitting TRBD2. Germline-derived CDR1 and CDR2 are MRHNA and SNTAGT. The CDR3 has 16 residues. J was trimmed by 4 bases and V by 6 bases; bases with no gene match: 6. The CDR3 sequence: CASRRTSGSRYNEQFF. CDR3 sequence (DNA): TGTGCCAGCAGACGGACTAGCGGGAGTAGGTACAATGAGCAGTTCTTC.

The V gene is TRBV6-6, the J gene TRBJ1-3, with D hard to call. CDR3 size: 14 residues. V shed 6 bases and J shed 0 bases, with 9 bases lying between them. Germline CDR1 MNHNY, CDR2 SVGAGI (reference sequence). The CDR3 region is CASRGEASGNTIYF. CDR3 coding DNA: TGTGCCAGCAGGGGAGAGGCCTCTGGAAACACCATATATTTT.

This clone has just one count. V is TRBV14 and J is TRBJ2-5, with 8 bases lining up with TRBD2. Germline V gene lookup returns CDR1 SGHDN and CDR2 FVKESK. Trimming cost V 3 bases and J 2 bases; bases outside gene matches: 2. The CDR3 contains 14 residues. The CDR3 protein is CASSHRGGQETQYF. CDR3 in DNA: TGTGCCAGCAGCCACCGGGGGGGACAAGAGACCCAGTACTTC.

This chain joins TRBV9 and TRBJ2-7; TRBD2 agrees at 7 bases. J was trimmed by 6 bases and V by 0 bases; bases with no gene match: 12. The CDR3 contains 16 residues. The germline V gene encodes CDR1 SGDLS and CDR2 YYNGEE. The CDR3 bases are TGTGCCAGCAGCGTAGATGGTACGGGAGGCGTTCGCGAGCAGTACTTC. Protein sequence: CASSVDGTGGVREQYF.

The V call is TRBV14, the J call TRBJ2-7; perhaps TRBD2 as D (6 bases). Trimming pared 1 base from V and 0 bases from J, leaving 10 bases between. The CDR3 is 15 amino acids. Germline V lookup: CDR1 SGHDN, CDR2 FVKESK. This CDR3 reads CASSQVWRDSYEQYF. CDR3 nucleotide sequence: TGTGCCAGCAGCCAAGTATGGCGGGACTCCTACGAGCAGTACTTC.

V gene TRBV2 combines with J gene TRBJ1-2; D possibly corresponds to TRBD1 (6 bases). V shed 8 bases and J shed 5 bases, with 12 bases lying between them. CDR1 is SNHLY and CDR2 is FYNNEI in the germline V gene. The CDR3 length is 12 residues. The CDR3 reads CASVGQSYGYTF. CDR3 nucleotides: TGTGCCAGCGTCGGACAGTCGTATGGCTACACCTTC.

The chain couples TRBV2 to TRBJ2-5, with TRBD1 matching 8 bases. Trimming at V came to 6 bases and at J to 5 bases, leaving 2 bases not matched to a gene. Germline V gene lookup returns CDR1 SNHLY and CDR2 FYNNEI. The CDR3 loop spans 12 amino acids. CDR3 region: CASSRDRETQYF. CDR3 sequence (DNA): TGTGCCAGCAGCCGGGACAGGGAGACCCAGTACTTC.

This clone is a singleton in its sample. The chain employs TRBV7-8 and TRBJ2-5, with a tentative D call TRBD2 (7 bases). CDR1 and CDR2 (germline): SGHVS, FQNEAQ. This CDR3 region has 15 residues. The V end was cut by 5 bases, the J end by 5 bases, with 18 bases between. In DNA form, the CDR3 reads TGTGCCAGCAGCCCCGAGGGGGAGGGACGGGAGACCCAGTACTTC. Protein product: CASSPEGEGRETQYF.

The genes are TRBV5-6 and TRBJ1-1; weak D call: TRBD1 (5 bases). The CDR3 is 13 amino acids. Germline loops: CDR1 SGHDT, CDR2 YYEEEE. With 0 bases removed from V and 6 bases from J, the gap between germline ends came to 9 bases. The chain's CDR3 is CASSLGQGAEAFF. Here the CDR3 DNA reads TGTGCCAGCAGCTTGGGTCAGGGCGCTGAAGCTTTCTTT.

V and J are TRBV5-3 and TRBJ1-6, with D tentatively TRBD1 (5 bases). TRBV5-3 is flagged as an ORF with uncertain function. The CDR3 extends over 12 amino acids. V lost 2 bases and J lost 14, with 11 bases in between. Written as DNA, the CDR3 is TGTGCCAGAAGCTTCCCCGGGGGAGCCCTCCACTTT. Protein sequence: CARSFPGGALHF.

DNA of the CDR3: TGTGCCAGCAGTTACGGGACTCTCTCCCTCACAGATACGCAGTATTTT. This translates into CASSYGTLSLTDTQYF. The V call is TRBV6-5, the J call TRBJ2-3; D may be TRBD2 (6 bases). The CDR3 sequence is 16 residues long. Per the germline V gene, CDR1 is MNHEY and CDR2 is SVGAGI. V shed 2 bases and J shed 2 bases, with 14 bases lying between them.

The table lists this clone with a count of one. The CDR3 coding sequence is TGTGCCAGCAGCAAACAGACAGGGGCGGGGACCAATGAGCAGTTCTTC. Protein: CASSKQTGAGTNEQFF. This sequence joins TRBV9 and TRBJ2-1; TRBD1 aligns across 8 bases. Trimming removed 4 bases from V and 6 bases from J; junction bases left unmatched: 12. The CDR3 length is 16 residues. The germline V gene encodes CDR1 SGDLS and CDR2 YYNGEE.

The chain employs TRBV7-9 and TRBJ1-3; 7 positions match TRBD1. The length of the CDR3 is 14 residues. V lost 7 bases to trimming and J lost 8 bases; unmatched junction nucleotides: 11. CDR1 is SEHNR and CDR2 is FQNEAQ in the germline V gene (reference sequence). As DNA, the CDR3 is TGTGCCAGCATCCACAGGGGCGCGGGGGACACCATATATTTT. It codes for CASIHRGAGDTIYF.

This clone was counted once. The rearrangement links TRBV19 to TRBJ1-6, with D perhaps TRBD1 (5 bases). Germline V gene lookup returns CDR1 LNHDA and CDR2 SQIVND (reference sequence). V lost 8 bases and J 9 bases, leaving 14 bases between the germline ends. The CDR3 sequence is 13 residues long. The CDR3 DNA reads as TGTGCCAGTGGGGGGAGATTAAGTTCACCCCTCCACTTT. Amino acid sequence: CASGGRLSSPLHF.